Following are 30 T cell receptor beta chains from one sample sequenced in a study of cytomegalovirus exposure and HLA in healthy donors. The PCR was carried out with 60 Vbeta primers and 13 Jbeta primers. Measured with immunoSEQ multiplex PCR; TCRdb has only the in-frame clones, and not every one. Among under 200,000 clones listed, roughly 74% were seen once. Sequenced material: PBMCs. Source of these receptors: a woman aged 30 to 39 in good health and CMV-seropositive.

The chain carries TRBV27 and TRBJ1-2; 7 bases match TRBD1. The CDR3 has 15 amino acids. The junction had 9 bases not matched to a gene; V was cut back by 4 bases and J by 4 bases. CDR1 and CDR2 (germline): MNHEY, SMNVEV (reference sequence). This CDR3 is CASSSRQGAGYGYTF. CDR3 DNA sequence: TGTGCCAGCAGTTCTAGACAGGGAGCGGGCTATGGCTACACCTTC.

The chain recombines TRBV6-1 with TRBJ1-4; 10 bases are a match to TRBD1. Trimming cost V 7 bases and J 8 bases; bases outside gene matches: 7. The CDR3 consists of 14 residues. Looked up from germline, CDR1 is MNHNS and CDR2 is SASEGT. The CDR3 coding sequence is TGTGCCAGCACCGGACAGGGGGGGGTGGAAAAACTGTTTTTT. Translation: CASTGQGGVEKLFF.

This clone was picked up a small number of times. The J gene is TRBJ1-4, the V gene TRBV15; 8 bases line up with TRBD1. With V trimmed by 4 bases and J by 7 bases, 14 bases remained unmatched. Per germline, CDR1 LNHNV and CDR2 YYDKDF (reference sequence). This CDR3 is 17 amino acids long. The CDR3 nucleotides are TGTGCCACCAGCAAGGGCGACCAGGGGGCGTTTGCTGAAAAACTGTTTTTT. Its protein is CATSKGDQGAFAEKLFF. Using reference TRBV15 and TRBJ1-4 for the parts outside the CDR3, the full variable domain is DAMVIQNPRYQVTQFGKPVTLSCSQTLNHNVMYWYQQKSSQAPKLLFHYYDKDFNNEADTPDNFQSRRPNTSFCFLDIRSPGLGDTAMYLCATSKGDQGAFAEKLFFGSGTQLSVL.

This chain links TRBV4-1 with TRBJ1-3, with D unclear. V gave up 4 bases and J gave up 9 bases, with 7 bases separating them. Germline CDR1 is MGHRA and CDR2 is YSYEKL. The length of the CDR3 is 11 residues. The CDR3 nucleotides read TGCGCCAGCAGCCTCGGAGGCACCATATATTTT. Protein sequence: CASSLGGTIYF.

The chain uses TRBV10-2 and TRBJ2-5, with D maybe TRBD1 (6 bases). The germline V gene has CDR1 WSHSY and CDR2 SAAADI. The CDR3 length is 12 residues. The germline V and J ends were trimmed by 7 bases and 11 bases, with 17 bases remaining between them. The CDR3 nucleotides are TGCGCCAGCATGACAGGTGACTTGGCGCAGTACTTC. Translated, it gives CASMTGDLAQYF.

This clone was observed a single time. The chain couples TRBV5-6 to TRBJ2-2; possibly TRBD2 for D (6 bases). There are 15 residues in the CDR3. Trimming shortened V by 5 bases and J by 1 base, and 12 bases separated the two germline ends. CDR1 SGHDT and CDR2 YYEEEE come from the germline V gene. CDR3 protein: CASRPGTVNTGELFF. CDR3 DNA: TGTGCCAGCAGGCCCGGGACTGTGAACACCGGGGAGCTGTTTTTT.

This clone has a handful of counts. At one end, the junction sequence differs from germline, possibly due to a read error. This chain connects TRBV5-1 to TRBJ2-5, with TRBD1 identical over 7 bases. The J call may be incorrect, as the DNA end agrees better with TRBJ2-7. This CDR3 is built from 14 residues. Germline CDR1 is SGHRS and CDR2 is YFSETQ. CDR3 sequence reads: CASSLETGIYEQYF. Here the CDR3 DNA reads TGCGCCAGCAGTTTGGAGACAGGGATTTACGAGCAGTACTTC.

This clone was picked up a small number of times. This rearrangement joins TRBV5-1 to TRBJ2-3; 10 bases map to TRBD1. Germline CDR1 SGHRS, CDR2 YFSETQ. After removal of 4 bases from V and 0 bases from J, the junction contained 5 bases not matched to a gene. The CDR3 is made up of 16 amino acids. CDR3 amino acids: CASSAGQGVSTDTQYF. DNA of the CDR3: TGCGCCAGCAGCGCTGGACAGGGGGTCAGCACAGATACGCAGTATTTT.

This rearrangement joins TRBV5-1 to TRBJ2-1, with 7 bases that match TRBD1. The CDR3 has 14 residues. V trimming: 4 bases; J trimming: 5 bases; junction bases outside the gene matches: 6. Germline assignment: CDR1 SGHRS and CDR2 YFSETQ. The CDR3 nucleotides are TGCGCCAGCAGCCTGTGGACAGGTAACAATGAGCAGTTCTTC. This translates into CASSLWTGNNEQFF.

The V call is TRBV9, the J call TRBJ2-1; 10 nucleotides agree with TRBD2. This CDR3 spans 16 amino acids. V shed 3 bases, J shed 4 bases, and the junction held 7 bases outside the gene matches. Germline CDR1 SGDLS, CDR2 YYNGEE. The CDR3 nucleotides read TGTGCCAGCAGCGCCACAACTAGCGGGATTTACAATGAGCAGTTCTTC. Amino acid sequence: CASSATTSGIYNEQFF.

The rearrangement links TRBV7-8 to TRBJ1-4; the match to TRBD1 covers 7 bases. The J segment lost 7 bases and the V segment lost 5 bases, leaving 13 bases of the junction unmatched. This CDR3 contains 16 residues. CDR1 is SGHVS and CDR2 is FQNEAQ in the germline V gene. The CDR3 DNA is TGTGCCAGCAGCCCGACAGGGAGGATAAGCGTTGAAAAACTGTTTTTT. Protein: CASSPTGRISVEKLFF.

The chain combines TRBV6-5 with TRBJ1-2; 7 bases fit TRBD1. This CDR3 has 15 residues. V dropped 6 bases and J dropped 4; count of bases not matched to a gene: 11. Germline CDR1 reads MNHEY; CDR2 reads SVGAGI. DNA of the CDR3: TGTGCCAGCAGCCGATCAAGGGACAGTCGCTATGGCTACACCTTC. Amino acids: CASSRSRDSRYGYTF.

The chain carries TRBV7-3 and TRBJ2-2, with 8 bases aligning to TRBD2. With V trimmed by 5 bases and J by 4 bases, 6 bases remained unmatched. Germline loops: CDR1 SGHTA, CDR2 FQGTGA. The CDR3 is made up of 15 amino acids. The CDR3 region is CASSQRAGGTGELFF. The CDR3 DNA is TGTGCCAGCAGCCAAAGGGCGGGAGGCACCGGGGAGCTGTTTTTT. Looking up the rest from reference TRBV7-3 and TRBJ2-2 gives the full variable domain: GAGVSQTPSNKVTEKGKYVELRCDPISGHTALYWYRQSLGQGPEFLIYFQGTGAADDSGLPNDRFFAVRPEGSVSTLKIQRTERGDSAVYLCASSQRAGGTGELFFGEGSRLTVL.

The J gene is TRBJ1-2, the V gene TRBV28; no clear D gene. The V gene lost 5 bases and the J gene lost 8 bases, with 18 bases spanning the gap. This CDR3 is 14 amino acids long. Germline values: CDR1 MDHEN, CDR2 SYDVKM. CDR3 loop: CASSPPRRAEGYTF. The DNA for the CDR3 is TGTGCCAGCAGTCCCCCGCGGAGGGCGGAAGGCTACACCTTC.

The sample holds a few counts of this clone. The DNA of the CDR3 is TGCGCCAGCAGCTCGACTAGCGGGAGAGGTAATGAGCAGTTCTTC. Translation: CASSSTSGRGNEQFF. J is TRBJ2-1 and V is TRBV5-1; 12 bases map to TRBD2. There are 15 residues in the CDR3. After removal of 3 bases from V and 7 bases from J, the junction contained 5 bases not matched to a gene. Germline V gives CDR1 SGHRS, CDR2 YFSETQ.

The rearrangement uses TRBV5-1 and TRBJ1-3; a possible D gene is TRBD1 (5 bases). The length of the CDR3 is 16 residues. The ends were cut back, 2 bases at V and 4 bases at J, with 16 bases in the middle. Germline V lookup: CDR1 SGHRS, CDR2 YFSETQ. CDR3 DNA sequence: TGCGCCAGCAGCTTAAATACCGGGACTGTCGGAAACACCATATATTTT. Translation gives CASSLNTGTVGNTIYF.

CDR3 DNA: TGTGCCAGCAGCTTCGGGACAGGGGGCGGGGATGAAAAACTGTTTTTT. This gives the protein CASSFGTGGGDEKLFF. The chain couples TRBV5-4 to TRBJ1-4, with 12 bases that match TRBD1. Looked up from germline, CDR1 is SGHNT and CDR2 is YYREEE (reference sequence). V gave up 2 bases and J gave up 6 bases; unmatched junction bases: 5. The CDR3 extends over 16 amino acids.

The chain links TRBV7-2 to TRBJ2-3; D ambiguous. CDR1 and CDR2 from the germline V gene are SGHTA and FQGNSA. The V and J ends lost 4 bases and 6 bases respectively, with 14 bases between them. The CDR3 is 14 amino acids. The CDR3 nucleotides read TGTGCCAGCAGCTCAACCCCCGGGTGGGATACGCAGTATTTT. Encoded protein: CASSSTPGWDTQYF.

The chain employs TRBV5-1 and TRBJ1-5; unclear D gene. Germline loops: CDR1 SGHRS, CDR2 YFSETQ. The CDR3 totals 14 residues. Trimming took off 4 bases at V and 4 bases at J, with 12 bases between the two ends. The CDR3 DNA reads as TGCGCCAGCAGCCAAACGGGAGAAAATCAGCCCCAGCATTTT. This gives the protein CASSQTGENQPQHF.

The V and J genes are TRBV5-1 and TRBJ2-5, with 10 bases fitting TRBD2. The trim removed 6 bases at V and 1 base at J, leaving 3 bases unmatched. The CDR3 loop spans 14 amino acids. Germline-derived CDR1 and CDR2 are SGHRS and YFSETQ. The chain's CDR3 is CASNKRGGQETQYF. DNA for the CDR3: TGCGCCAGCAATAAGCGGGGGGGCCAAGAGACCCAGTACTTC.

The chain carries TRBV2 and TRBJ2-7, with 11 nucleotides matching TRBD2. Germline V gene lookup returns CDR1 SNHLY and CDR2 FYNNEI. The CDR3 is made up of 15 amino acids. The trim removed 6 bases at V and 4 bases at J, leaving 8 bases unmatched. CDR3 amino acids: CASRELTSGMYEQYF. In DNA, the CDR3 is TGTGCCAGCAGGGAGTTGACTAGCGGGATGTACGAGCAGTACTTC.

The rearrangement links TRBV6-1 to TRBJ2-7; 8 positions match TRBD2. The length of the CDR3 is 13 residues. The V gene's germline CDR1 is MNHNS and CDR2 SASEGT. The V gene end was trimmed by 6 bases and the J gene end by 3 bases; junction bases not matched to a gene: 4. CDR3 amino acids: CASRGAGDYEQYF. The DNA for the CDR3 is TGTGCCAGCAGAGGAGCGGGAGACTACGAGCAGTACTTC.

This clone was observed a handful of times. The chain carries TRBV6-5 and TRBJ1-6; D unclear. The germline V gene has CDR1 MNHEY and CDR2 SVGAGI. V gave up 4 bases and J gave up 0 bases, with 7 bases separating them. The CDR3 is 15 amino acids. The CDR3 region is CASSSASSYNSPLHF. The CDR3 coding sequence is TGTGCCAGCAGTTCGGCTAGCTCCTATAATTCACCCCTCCACTTT.

On this clone: Its ends do not fully match the called genes, so a read error is possible. V gene TRBV13 combines with J gene TRBJ1-1; D is undetermined. CDR1 PRHDT and CDR2 FYEKMQ come from the germline V gene (reference sequence). The CDR3 contains 12 residues. In DNA, the CDR3 is TGTGCCAGCAGAGGCAGGAACCCTGAAGCTTTCTTT. It specifies CASRGRNPEAFF.

Regarding this clone: The sample carries other DNA sequences with the same CDR3. V gene TRBV5-8 combines with J gene TRBJ1-5; 10 nucleotides agree with TRBD1. Germline CDR1 is SGHTS and CDR2 is YDEGEE. V lost 4 bases and J lost 2; bases outside the gene matches: 3. The CDR3 sequence is 15 residues long. The CDR3 DNA is TGTGCCAGCAGCCTTGGACAGGGGGGCAATCAGCCCCAGCATTTT. This codes for CASSLGQGGNQPQHF.

This chain uses TRBV4-3 with TRBJ2-3; TRBD1 matches at 9 bases. From germline, CDR1 is LGHNA and CDR2 YSLEER. The CDR3 is 16 amino acids. The V and J ends lost 0 bases and 9 bases, in that order; junction bases with no gene match: 10. The CDR3 DNA reads as TGCGCCAGCAGCCAAGAAGACAGGGGGGCCGGGGGGACGCAGTATTTT. It encodes CASSQEDRGAGGTQYF.

The rearrangement joins TRBV27 to TRBJ2-7, with D maybe TRBD2 (6 bases). Germline lookup yields CDR1 MNHEY and CDR2 SMNVEV (reference sequence). V lost 6 bases and J 0 bases, leaving 15 bases between the germline ends. The CDR3 has 15 amino acids. The CDR3 spells CASSPNYGSSYEQYF. The CDR3 DNA follows: TGTGCCAGCAGCCCTAATTACGGGAGCTCCTACGAGCAGTACTTC.

V gene TRBV5-1 combines with J gene TRBJ1-1, with TRBD1 identical over 8 bases. Germline CDR1 reads SGHRS; CDR2 reads YFSETQ. The CDR3 spans 16 residues. The V segment lost 2 bases and the J segment 1 base; nucleotides outside the gene matches: 7. This CDR3 is CASSLGSGQGNTEAFF. The CDR3, as DNA: TGCGCCAGCAGCTTAGGGTCTGGACAGGGGAACACTGAAGCTTTCTTT.

The J gene is TRBJ1-1, the V gene TRBV27; D is perhaps TRBD1 (6 bases). The CDR3 is 13 residues long. Per germline, CDR1 MNHEY and CDR2 SMNVEV (reference sequence). Trimming stripped 5 bases from V and 7 bases from J, with 14 bases between. Here the CDR3 reads CASSLGGQSEAFF. The CDR3 bases are TGTGCCAGCAGTCTAGGGGGTCAAAGTGAAGCTTTCTTT.

V usage is TRBV4-1 and J usage is TRBJ2-3; 13 bases are a match to TRBD2. The CDR3 is 19 amino acids. Per the germline V gene, CDR1 is MGHRA and CDR2 is YSYEKL. With 4 bases clipped from V and 6 bases from J, the junction kept 16 bases outside the gene matches. The CDR3 bases are TGCGCCAGCAGCCGCATTTGGACTAGCGGGGGCCGAGGAGAGGATACGCAGTATTTT. Translating it yields CASSRIWTSGGRGEDTQYF.